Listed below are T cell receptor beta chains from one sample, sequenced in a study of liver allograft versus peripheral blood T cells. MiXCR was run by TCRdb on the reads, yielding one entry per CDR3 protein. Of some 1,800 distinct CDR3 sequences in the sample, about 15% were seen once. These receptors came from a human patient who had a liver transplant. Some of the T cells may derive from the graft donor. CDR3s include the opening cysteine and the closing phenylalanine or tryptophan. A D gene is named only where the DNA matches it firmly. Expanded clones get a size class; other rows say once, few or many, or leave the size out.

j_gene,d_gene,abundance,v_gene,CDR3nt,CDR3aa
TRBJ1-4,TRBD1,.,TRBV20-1,TGCAGTGCTCCGGACAGGGTGGGGGAAAAACTGTTTTTT,CSAPDRVGEKLFF
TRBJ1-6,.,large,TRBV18,TGTGCCAGCTCAAACAGGAATTCACCCCTCCACTTT,CASSNRNSPLHF
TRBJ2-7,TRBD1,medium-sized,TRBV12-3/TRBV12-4,TGTGCCAGCAGCAGGGACAGCTCCTACGAGCAGTACTTC,CASSRDSSYEQYF
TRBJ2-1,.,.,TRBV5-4,TGTGCCAGCAGCGTGGACAACCACAATGAGCAGTTCTTC,CASSVDNHNEQFF
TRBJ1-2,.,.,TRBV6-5,TGTGCCAGCAGAGTACAGGGAAACTATGGCTACACCTTC,CASRVQGNYGYTF
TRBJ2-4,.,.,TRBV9,TGTGCCAACAGCGTAGTGGAGAGAGCGGAAGACAGGGCCAAAAACATTCAGTACTTC,CANSVVERAEDRAKNIQYF
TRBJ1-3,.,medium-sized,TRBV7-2,TGTGCCAGCAGCCAAAGTCAGGGGCGGTCTGGAAACACCATATATTTT,CASSQSQGRSGNTIYF
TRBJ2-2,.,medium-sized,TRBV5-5,TGTGCCAGCAGCTTGACGGTGGGCGCGAACACCGGGGAGCTGTTTTTT,CASSLTVGANTGELFF
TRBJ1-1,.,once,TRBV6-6,TGTGCCAGCACCTCGAGCGGGGGCGTCACTGAAGCTTTCTTT,CASTSSGGVTEAFF
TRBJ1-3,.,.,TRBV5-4,TGTGCCAGCAGCTCCGACAGCCTCTCTGGAAACACCATATATTTT,CASSSDSLSGNTIYF
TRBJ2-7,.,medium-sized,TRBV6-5,TGTGCCAGCTACAGCTCACACTCCTACGAGCAGTACTTC,CASYSSHSYEQYF
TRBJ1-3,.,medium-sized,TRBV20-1,TGCAGTGCTCTTCAGGGAAACACCATATATTTT,CSALQGNTIYF
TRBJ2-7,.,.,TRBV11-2,TGTGCCAGCAGCTTAGCGCAGCGCTCCTACGAGCAGTACTTC,CASSLAQRSYEQYF
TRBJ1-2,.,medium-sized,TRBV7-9,TGTGCCAGCAGCCTCAGGGAGGCGTCCGGCTACACCTTC,CASSLREASGYTF
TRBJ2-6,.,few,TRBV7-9,TGTGCCAGCAGCTGGGGCTATGCGGAGACGGGGGCCAACGTCCTGACTTTC,CASSWGYAETGANVLTF